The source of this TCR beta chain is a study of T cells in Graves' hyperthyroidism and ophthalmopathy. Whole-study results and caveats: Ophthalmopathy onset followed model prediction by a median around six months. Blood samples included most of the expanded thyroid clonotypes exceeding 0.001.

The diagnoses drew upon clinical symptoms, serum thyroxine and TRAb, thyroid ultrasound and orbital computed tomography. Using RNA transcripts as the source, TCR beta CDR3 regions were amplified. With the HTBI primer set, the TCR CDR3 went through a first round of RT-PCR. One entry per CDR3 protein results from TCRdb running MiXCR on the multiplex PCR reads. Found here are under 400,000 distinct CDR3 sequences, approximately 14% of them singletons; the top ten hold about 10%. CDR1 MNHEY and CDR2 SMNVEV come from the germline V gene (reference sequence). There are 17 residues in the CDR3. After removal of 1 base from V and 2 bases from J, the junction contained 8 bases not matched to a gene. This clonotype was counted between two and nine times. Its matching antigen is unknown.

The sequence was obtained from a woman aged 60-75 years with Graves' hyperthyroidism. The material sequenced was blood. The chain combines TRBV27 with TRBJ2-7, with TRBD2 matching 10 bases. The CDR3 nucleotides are TGTGCCAGCAGTTTATATGGTCCTAGCGGGAGTGCCTACGAGCAGTACTTC. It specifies CASSLYGPSGSAYEQYF.